Shown below are 9 T cell receptor beta chains from a single sample sequenced in a study of identical twins. TCRdb itself ran the 5' RACE reads through MiXCR, one entry per CDR3 protein. This table has around 480,000 distinct CDR3 sequences, around 15% appearing once. The sample also formed part of further work on yellow fever vaccine responses in identical twins.

The specimen was CD4+ T cells sorted from blood. These receptors all stem from a woman in her late teens or twenties in good health.

This clonotype was found a few times. The chain employs TRBV7-8 and TRBJ2-7, with D maybe TRBD2 (5 bases). Trimming shortened V by 5 bases and J by 3 bases, and 17 bases separated the two germline ends. The CDR3 loop spans 15 amino acids. The germline V gene encodes CDR1 SGHVS and CDR2 FQNEAQ. The CDR3 DNA reads as TGTGCCAGCAGCAATACTAGAGACCAAAACTACGAGCAGTACTTC. It translates to CASSNTRDQNYEQYF.

This clonotype was picked up many times. The rearrangement links TRBV9 to TRBJ2-2; 11 nucleotides agree with TRBD1. V trimming: 3 bases; J trimming: 5 bases; junction bases outside the gene matches: 12. This CDR3 is built from 18 residues. Germline-derived CDR1 and CDR2 are SGDLS and YYNGEE. The CDR3 DNA is TGTGCCAGCAGCGCCACCCTGGTCGGGACAGGGGGAACCGGGGAGCTGTTTTTT. This codes for CASSATLVGTGGTGELFF. The whole variable domain, filled in from reference TRBV9 and TRBJ2-2, reads DSGVTQTPKHLITATGQRVTLRCSPRSGDLSVYWYQQSLDQGLQFLIQYYNGEERAKGNILERFSAQQFPDLHSELNLSSLELGDSALYFCASSATLVGTGGTGELFFGEGSRLTVL.

This chain connects TRBV7-8 to TRBJ1-5, with 9 positions matching TRBD1. The trim removed 5 bases at V and 0 bases at J, leaving 14 bases unmatched. Germline V gene data show CDR1 as SGHVS and CDR2 as FQNEAQ. The CDR3 is made up of 19 amino acids. The CDR3 loop is CASSQAVGQGFYSNQPQHF. The DNA of the CDR3 is TGTGCCAGCAGCCAAGCAGTGGGACAGGGTTTTTATAGCAATCAGCCCCAGCATTTT.

The chain recombines TRBV7-2 with TRBJ2-3, with 11 bases matching TRBD2. The CDR3 extends over 17 amino acids. Trimming removed 5 bases from V and 2 bases from J; junction bases left unmatched: 9. Per germline, CDR1 SGHTA and CDR2 FQGNSA. CDR3 DNA: TGTGCCAGCAGCAAAGCGGGGACTAGCGGTTCCACAGATACGCAGTATTTT. It translates to CASSKAGTSGSTDTQYF. Looking up the rest from reference TRBV7-2 and TRBJ2-3 gives the full variable domain: GAGVSQSPSNKVTEKGKDVELRCDPISGHTALYWYRQSLGQGLEFLIYFQGNSAPDKSGLPSDRFSAERTGGSVSTLTIQRTQQEDSAVYLCASSKAGTSGSTDTQYFGPGTRLTVL.

V gene TRBV12-3 or TRBV12-4 combines with J gene TRBJ2-1; TRBD2 agrees at 13 bases. The CDR3 sequence is 18 residues long. Germline trimming cut 6 bases from V and 0 bases from J; bases unmatched to any gene: 8. CDR3 sequence reads: CASRRTSGGGSSYNEQFF. The CDR3 coding sequence is TGTGCCAGCAGGCGGACTAGCGGGGGTGGAAGCTCCTACAATGAGCAGTTCTTC.

Only a few counts were recorded for this clonotype. This sequence joins TRBV6-1 and TRBJ1-2; D may be TRBD1 (6 bases). The CDR3 covers 13 residues. Trimming removed 7 bases from V and 3 bases from J, with 12 bases in between. Germline V gene sequence: CDR1 MNHNS, CDR2 SASEGT. CDR3 sequence (DNA): TGTGCCAGCATGTCGTCAGGGGACTATGGCTACACCTTC. The encoded protein is CASMSSGDYGYTF.

The chain links TRBV6-5 to TRBJ2-3; no reliable D call. In germline, CDR1 is MNHEY, CDR2 SVGAGI. This CDR3 region has 14 residues. V lost 2 bases to trimming and J lost 0 bases, with 6 bases between them. CDR3 amino acids: CASSYDGSTDTQYF. The CDR3 DNA is TGTGCCAGCAGTTACGACGGAAGCACAGATACGCAGTATTTT.

This clonotype was observed a few times. This chain joins TRBV20-1 and TRBJ2-3, with D possibly being TRBD2 (7 bases). Germline CDR1 DFQATT, CDR2 SNEGSKA (reference sequence). This CDR3 has 14 residues. The V end was cut by 5 bases, the J end by 1 base, with 13 bases between. The CDR3 nucleotides are TGCAGTGCTTTTACAGGGAGGGGCACAGATACGCAGTATTTT. As protein: CSAFTGRGTDTQYF.

The chain combines TRBV4-3 with TRBJ2-2, with D perhaps TRBD2 (6 bases). The CDR3 has 14 residues. Germline loops: CDR1 LGHNA, CDR2 YSLEER. V dropped 3 bases and J dropped 4 bases, with 9 bases sitting between them. CDR3 in DNA: TGCGCCAGCAGCCAGTTGCGGGGCACCGGGGAGCTGTTTTTT. Its translation is CASSQLRGTGELFF.